These T cell receptor beta chains were read from a single sample in a study of shared clonotypes between healthy human individuals. Data came from immunoSEQ multiplex PCR; TCRdb stores just in-frame clones and leaves some out. This sample carries about 580,000 clones, roughly 98% of them seen once, and the ten largest clones take 0.3%. Sequenced input: naive CD8+ T cells sorted from blood. The source of these receptors is a man aged 30 to 45 in good health. CDR3s include the opening cysteine and the closing phenylalanine or tryptophan. Fields, in order: clone size, V gene, D gene, J gene, CDR3 DNA, CDR3 protein. D genes are given only for firm matches. The size of a clone is reported for some rows only, either as once, few or many, or as a class for expanded clones.

size: -; V: TRBV5-1; D: -; J: TRBJ1-1; DNA: TGCGCCAGCAGCGGGGGGACGGTGAACACTGAAGCTTTCTTT; CDR3: CASSGGTVNTEAFF
size: once; V: TRBV27; D: -; J: TRBJ1-4; DNA: TGTGCCAGCAGTTTAGGGGGACCCGACAGAATAGGTGAAAAACTGTTTTTT; CDR3: CASSLGGPDRIGEKLFF
size: once; V: TRBV2; D: TRBD2; J: TRBJ2-7; DNA: TGTGGGACTAGCGGGAGTCCCTACGAGCAGTACTTC; CDR3: CGTSGSPYEQYF
size: -; V: TRBV9; D: -; J: TRBJ2-1; DNA: TGTGCCAGCAGCGCTGACTACGGCTCCTACAATGAGCAGTTCTTC; CDR3: CASSADYGSYNEQFF
size: -; V: TRBV13; D: -; J: TRBJ2-7; DNA: TGTGCCAGCAGCCTAGAGACTAGATATGAGCAGTACTTC; CDR3: CASSLETRYEQYF
size: -; V: TRBV7-9; D: -; J: TRBJ2-3; DNA: TGTGCCAGCAGCTTTGCTGTCTCTAGGACGCAGTATTTT; CDR3: CASSFAVSRTQYF
size: -; V: TRBV7-9; D: -; J: TRBJ2-6; DNA: TGTGCCAGCAGCTTACCCGAGCGGGCACACTCTGGGGCCAACGTCCTGACTTTC; CDR3: CASSLPERAHSGANVLTF
size: -; V: TRBV27; D: -; J: TRBJ2-7; DNA: TGTGCCAGCAGTTTAACTGGTGGGGGTTACGAGCAGTACTTC; CDR3: CASSLTGGGYEQYF
size: once; V: TRBV25-1; D: -; J: TRBJ1-2; DNA: TGTGCCAGCAGACCCGGGGGGGCGGACGGCTACACCTTC; CDR3: CASRPGGADGYTF
size: -; V: TRBV6-5; D: -; J: TRBJ2-7; DNA: TGTGCCAGCAGTTACCCCTCTTCCCACTACGAGCAGTACTTC; CDR3: CASSYPSSHYEQYF
size: once; V: TRBV29-1; D: TRBD2; J: TRBJ2-3; DNA: TGCAGCGTTGAAGATCGGACTAGCCATGAAGCAGATACGCAGTATTTT; CDR3: CSVEDRTSHEADTQYF
size: -; V: TRBV4-3; D: TRBD2; J: TRBJ2-7; DNA: TGCGCCAGCAGCCAAGATCGACTAGCCGAGACCTACGAGCAGTACTTC; CDR3: CASSQDRLAETYEQYF
size: -; V: TRBV27; D: TRBD2; J: TRBJ2-5; DNA: TGTGCCAGCAGTGTGACTAGCGGGATAGGAGAGACCCAGTACTTC; CDR3: CASSVTSGIGETQYF
size: -; V: TRBV9; D: TRBD1; J: TRBJ2-2; DNA: TGTGCCAGCAGACAGGGGAGCACCGGGGAGCTGTTTTTT; CDR3: CASRQGSTGELFF
size: -; V: TRBV4-3; D: -; J: TRBJ1-1; DNA: TGCGCCAGCAGCCAAGATGGGGGCAGGAACACTGAAGCTTTCTTT; CDR3: CASSQDGGRNTEAFF
size: once; V: TRBV11-2; D: -; J: TRBJ2-2; DNA: TGTGCCAGCAGCAACACCGGGGAGCTGTTTTTT; CDR3: CASSNTGELFF
size: -; V: TRBV9; D: -; J: TRBJ1-1; DNA: TGTGCCAGCAGCGTAGTTGGAGAGGGGGAGGACACTGAAGCTTTCTTT; CDR3: CASSVVGEGEDTEAFF
size: -; V: TRBV10-1; D: -; J: TRBJ2-1; DNA: TGCGCCAGCAGTGAGTCGACCCGGACAGAGCAGTTCTTC; CDR3: CASSESTRTEQFF
size: -; V: TRBV6-5; D: TRBD2; J: TRBJ2-5; DNA: TGTGCCAGCAGCCCTGGGACTAGCTTAGAGACCCAGTACTTC; CDR3: CASSPGTSLETQYF
size: -; V: TRBV9; D: -; J: TRBJ2-1; DNA: TGTGCCAGCAGCCCCCTCTTCCAAGCTAGCTCCGAGCACAATGAGCAGTTCTTC; CDR3: CASSPLFQASSEHNEQFF
size: -; V: TRBV6-5; D: -; J: TRBJ1-5; DNA: TGTGCCAGCAGTTATCGGGGCGAAGTGGAACAGCATTTT; CDR3: CASSYRGEVEQHF
size: -; V: TRBV5-5; D: -; J: TRBJ2-2; DNA: TGTGCCAGCGCTACCCTACAATTAAACACCGGGGAGCTGTTTTTT; CDR3: CASATLQLNTGELFF
size: -; V: TRBV9; D: -; J: TRBJ2-1; DNA: TGTGCCAGCAGCGAGAACTCCTACAATGAGCAGTTCTTC; CDR3: CASSENSYNEQFF
size: once; V: TRBV15; D: -; J: TRBJ2-1; DNA: TGTGCCACCAGCAGAGAGGGGCTCGGGAAGTACAATGAGCAGTTCTTC; CDR3: CATSREGLGKYNEQFF
size: -; V: TRBV30; D: TRBD1; J: TRBJ2-2; DNA: TGTGCCTGGAGTCCCGGGGGACAGGTGAACACCGGGGAGCTGTTTTTT; CDR3: CAWSPGGQVNTGELFF
size: -; V: TRBV27; D: TRBD1; J: TRBJ2-1; DNA: TGTGCCAGCAGTTACCGGGACAGGGCCTACAATGAGCAGTTCTTC; CDR3: CASSYRDRAYNEQFF
size: -; V: TRBV11-3; D: -; J: TRBJ2-7; DNA: TGTGCCAGCAGCTTATTAGGAACCTCCTACGAGCAGTACTTC; CDR3: CASSLLGTSYEQYF
size: -; V: TRBV7-9; D: -; J: TRBJ2-7; DNA: TGTGCCAGCAGCTTGCCCGGCTACGAGCAGTACTTC; CDR3: CASSLPGYEQYF
size: -; V: TRBV7-9; D: TRBD2; J: TRBJ2-7; DNA: TGTGCCAGCAGCTTAGTGGGAGGGATCTACGAGCAGTACTTC; CDR3: CASSLVGGIYEQYF
size: once; V: TRBV5-4; D: -; J: TRBJ2-7; DNA: TGTGCCAGCAGCGAGGGACCTCTCGAGCAGTACTTC; CDR3: CASSEGPLEQYF
size: -; V: TRBV5-4; D: -; J: TRBJ1-2; DNA: TGTGCCAGCAGGGAAGTATATGCTACCTATGGCTACACCTTC; CDR3: CASREVYATYGYTF
size: -; V: TRBV11-2; D: TRBD2; J: TRBJ2-3; DNA: TGTGCCAGCAGCTTAGAATTATGGACTAGCTCCCAGCAGTATTTT; CDR3: CASSLELWTSSQQYF
size: -; V: TRBV28; D: TRBD1; J: TRBJ2-2; DNA: TGTGCCAGCAGAGCGACAGGGTATTTCACCGGGGAGCTGTTTTTT; CDR3: CASRATGYFTGELFF
size: -; V: TRBV7-8; D: -; J: TRBJ2-3; DNA: TGTGCCAGCGGCCGGGGTTTAACAGATACGCAGTATTTT; CDR3: CASGRGLTDTQYF
size: once; V: TRBV6-1; D: -; J: TRBJ2-7; DNA: TGTGCCAGCAGCGGATGGGAGCAGTACTTC; CDR3: CASSGWEQYF
size: -; V: TRBV4-3; D: -; J: TRBJ2-1; DNA: TGCGCCAGCAGCCAAGAGGGTGGGCTAGCTTACAATGAGCAGTTCTTC; CDR3: CASSQEGGLAYNEQFF
size: -; V: TRBV7-9; D: -; J: TRBJ2-6; DNA: TGTGCCAGCAGCCCGCCCGTTGGCAGGGTAGGTTCTGGGGCCAACGTCCTGACTTTC; CDR3: CASSPPVGRVGSGANVLTF